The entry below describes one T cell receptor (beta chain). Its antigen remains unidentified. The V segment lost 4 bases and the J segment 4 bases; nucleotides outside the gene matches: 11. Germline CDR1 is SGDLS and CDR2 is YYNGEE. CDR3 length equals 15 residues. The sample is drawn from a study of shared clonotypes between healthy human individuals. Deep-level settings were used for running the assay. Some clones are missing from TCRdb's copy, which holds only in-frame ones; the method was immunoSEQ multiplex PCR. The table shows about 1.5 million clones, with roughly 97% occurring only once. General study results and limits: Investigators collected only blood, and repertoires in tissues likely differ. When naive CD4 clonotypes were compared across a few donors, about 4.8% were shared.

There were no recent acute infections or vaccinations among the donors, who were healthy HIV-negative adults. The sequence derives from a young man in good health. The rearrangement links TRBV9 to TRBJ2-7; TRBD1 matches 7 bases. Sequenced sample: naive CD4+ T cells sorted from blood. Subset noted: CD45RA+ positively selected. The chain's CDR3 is CASSPRTGLGYEQYF. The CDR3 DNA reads TGTGCCAGCAGCCCCCGGACAGGCTTGGGGTACGAGCAGTACTTC. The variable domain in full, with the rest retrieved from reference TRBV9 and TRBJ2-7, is DSGVTQTPKHLITATGQRVTLRCSPRSGDLSVYWYQQSLDQGLQFLIQYYNGEERAKGNILERFSAQQFPDLHSELNLSSLELGDSALYFCASSPRTGLGYEQYFGPGTRLTVT.